The following is a T cell receptor (beta chain) sequence with its context. This specimen comes from a study of blood T cell repertoires in COVID-19. Seattle's enrolled individuals joined amid active infection and were then monitored longitudinally. In the source study's methods: For nucleated cells, counts were estimated from reference gene primer amplification. Sequencing used immunoSEQ multiplex PCR; TCRdb keeps in-frame clones, though not all of them. That table gives V, J and clone size, and the DNA gave D and trimming. The sample includes approximately 280,000 clones, approximately 92% seen only once; the top ten take 6.8%. Germline lookup yields CDR1 MGHDK and CDR2 SYGVNS. Losses at the gene ends were 2 bases for V and 6 bases for J; bases not matched to a gene: 8. The CDR3 sequence is 17 residues long.

The receptor comes from a woman younger than 45 with COVID-19, enrolled during active disease. This chain joins TRBV25-1 and TRBJ2-1, with 12 bases aligning to TRBD2. Source material: peripheral blood. The CDR3 loop is CASSEPRLAGEGNEQFF. CDR3 nucleotide sequence: TGTGCCAGCAGTGAACCGCGACTAGCGGGAGAGGGCAATGAGCAGTTCTTC.